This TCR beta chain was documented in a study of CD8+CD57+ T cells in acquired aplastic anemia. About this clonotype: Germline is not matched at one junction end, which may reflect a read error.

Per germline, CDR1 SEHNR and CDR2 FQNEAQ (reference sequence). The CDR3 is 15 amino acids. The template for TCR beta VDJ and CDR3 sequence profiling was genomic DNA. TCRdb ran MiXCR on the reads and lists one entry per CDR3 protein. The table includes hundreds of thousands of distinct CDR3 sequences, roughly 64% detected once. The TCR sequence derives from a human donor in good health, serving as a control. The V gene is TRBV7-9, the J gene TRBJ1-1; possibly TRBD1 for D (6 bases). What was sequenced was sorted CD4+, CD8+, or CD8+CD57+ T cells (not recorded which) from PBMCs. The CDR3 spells CASSVGGALNSEAFF. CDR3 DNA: TGCGCCAGCAGCGTAGGGGGGGCCCTGAACTCTGAAGCTTTCTTT.